This passage covers 23 T cell receptor beta chains from one sample sequenced in a study of blood T cell repertoires in COVID-19 (dated by TCRdb to about 2020). Preparation of the library involved the immunoSEQ multiplex PCR assay. TCRdb limited this immuneACCESS table to in-frame rearrangements with V and J called. A share of clones is missing; checked studies link under half to unresolved V genes, and the rest is unexplained. For this sample the table gives roughly 260,000 clones, of which nearly 90% were detected only once. The top ten clonotypes cover about 2.1% of the sample. The source material was peripheral blood. The source is a woman aged 40 to 50 who had recovered from COVID-19.

The CDR3 nucleotides read TGTGCCAGCAGCTCGGTGGGTAGGGGAAACTATGGCTACACCTTC. This codes for CASSSVGRGNYGYTF. This rearrangement joins TRBV7-9 to TRBJ1-2; a weak D match, TRBD1 (5 bases). There are 15 residues in the CDR3. Trimming left V 4 bases short and J 2 bases short, with 14 bases between. Germline V gene sequence: CDR1 SEHNR, CDR2 FQNEAQ (reference sequence). Looking up the rest from reference TRBV7-9 and TRBJ1-2 gives the full variable domain: DTGVSQNPRHKITKRGQNVTFRCDPISEHNRLYWYRQTLGQGPEFLTYFQNEAQLEKSRLLSDRFSAERPKGSFSTLEIQRTEQGDSAMYLCASSSVGRGNYGYTFGSGTRLTVV.

The CDR3 is CSASFREAGELFF. CDR3 in DNA: TGCAGTGCTAGTTTCCGGGAGGCCGGGGAGCTGTTTTTT. V and J are TRBV20-1 and TRBJ2-2, with 7 nucleotides matching TRBD2. The CDR3 has 13 amino acids. V trimming: 3 bases; J trimming: 6 bases; junction bases outside the gene matches: 4. The V gene's germline CDR1 is DFQATT and CDR2 SNEGSKA (reference sequence).

The J gene is TRBJ2-7, the V gene TRBV7-2, with 10 bases identical to TRBD2. Germline values: CDR1 SGHTA, CDR2 FQGNSA. The CDR3 is 14 residues long. The V and J ends lost 4 bases and 2 bases, in that order; junction bases with no gene match: 2. CDR3 sequence: CASSYSGGAYEQYF. Written as DNA, the CDR3 is TGTGCCAGCAGCTACAGCGGGGGGGCCTACGAGCAGTACTTC.

This clone was found once. The rearrangement joins TRBV28 to TRBJ1-2; 7 nucleotides align to TRBD1. Germline V CDR1 and CDR2: MDHEN, SYDVKM. V was clipped by 6 bases and J by 6 bases; unmatched bases: 13. This CDR3 spans 15 amino acids. The CDR3 sequence is CASRETGTANDGYTF. Here the CDR3 DNA reads TGTGCCAGCAGGGAGACCGGGACAGCGAACGATGGCTACACCTTC.

The chain carries TRBV11-2 and TRBJ2-7; 9 nucleotides match TRBD2. Trimming at V came to 3 bases and at J to 4 bases, leaving 16 bases not matched to a gene. CDR1 SGHAT and CDR2 FQNNGV come from the germline V gene. CDR3 length: 18 residues. In nucleotides, the CDR3 is TGTGCCAGCAGCTTTAAGCGGGGGGCAACCATTAAACCATACGAGCAGTACTTC. Protein product: CASSFKRGATIKPYEQYF.

This clone was detected only once. The chain is built from TRBV7-3 and TRBJ2-3; the match to TRBD2 covers 11 bases. V gave up 2 bases and J gave up 5 bases; unmatched junction bases: 6. CDR1 is SGHTA, CDR2 FQGTGA, per germline. The CDR3 is 16 amino acids. The CDR3 reads CASSLLAGGPVDTQYF. DNA for the CDR3: TGTGCCAGCAGCTTATTAGCGGGAGGGCCGGTAGATACGCAGTATTTT.

J is TRBJ1-4 and V is TRBV18; TRBD1 aligns across 9 bases. The CDR3 contains 13 residues. V gave up 4 bases and J gave up 7 bases; unmatched junction bases: 1. The germline V gene has CDR1 KGHSH and CDR2 LQKENI. The CDR3 spells CASSQGQGEKLFF. The CDR3 coding sequence is TGTGCCAGCTCACAGGGACAGGGTGAAAAACTGTTTTTT.

This chain links TRBV19 with TRBJ1-5, with D maybe TRBD1 (5 bases). Between the trimmed V and J ends, which lost 4 bases and 0 bases, there was a span of 7 bases. From germline, CDR1 is LNHDA and CDR2 SQIVND (reference sequence). This CDR3 spans 14 amino acids. Here the CDR3 reads CASSRQFSNQPQHF. CDR3 coding DNA: TGTGCCAGTAGTAGACAGTTTAGCAATCAGCCCCAGCATTTT.

The J gene is TRBJ2-1, the V gene TRBV11-1, with 8 bases matching TRBD2. The germline V gene has CDR1 SGHAT and CDR2 FQDESV (reference sequence). This CDR3 spans 15 amino acids. V lost 5 bases to trimming and J lost 5 bases; unmatched junction nucleotides: 8. In DNA form, the CDR3 reads TGTGCCAGCAGCCTCGGGGGGGTCCGTGACAATGAGCAGTTCTTC. As protein: CASSLGGVRDNEQFF.

The chain has TRBV11-3 and TRBJ1-6; 8 bases fit TRBD1. V was pared by 2 bases and J by 6 bases, with 3 bases of the junction left unmatched. Looked up from germline, CDR1 is SGHNT and CDR2 is YENEEA. The CDR3 length is 15 residues. The CDR3 here is CASSLRTGPNSPLHF. The CDR3 DNA is TGTGCCAGCAGCTTAAGGACAGGGCCTAATTCACCCCTCCACTTT.

The chain recombines TRBV27 with TRBJ2-4; tentative D call: TRBD2 (6 bases). The CDR3 is made up of 12 amino acids. V lost 6 bases and J lost 4, with 7 bases in between. Germline V gene lookup returns CDR1 MNHEY and CDR2 SMNVEV (reference sequence). The CDR3 region has the DNA TGTGCCAGCAGCGGGAGTAAAAACATTCAGTACTTC. Translation: CASSGSKNIQYF.

This clone was picked up one time. This sequence joins TRBV6-6 and TRBJ1-2, with D possibly being TRBD1 (5 bases). The CDR3 length is 15 residues. The germline V gene encodes CDR1 MNHNY and CDR2 SVGAGI (reference sequence). Trimming took 2 bases from V and 4 from J, leaving 14 bases between them. CDR3 loop: CASSYDSSLFYGYTF. CDR3 coding DNA: TGTGCCAGCAGTTACGACAGCTCGTTATTCTATGGCTACACCTTC.

In this sample, this clone turned up once. The chain is built from TRBV6-1 and TRBJ2-7; 14 nucleotides agree with TRBD2. CDR3 length: 16 amino acids. Per the germline V gene, CDR1 is MNHNS and CDR2 is SASEGT. V shed 3 bases, J shed 7 bases, and the junction held 8 bases outside the gene matches. The CDR3 reads CASSDLGLAGEGEQYF. CDR3 nucleotide sequence: TGTGCCAGCAGTGATCTGGGACTAGCGGGAGAGGGAGAGCAGTACTTC.

The chain has TRBV28 and TRBJ2-3, with TRBD1 matching 7 bases. CDR1 and CDR2 from the germline V gene are MDHEN and SYDVKM. The CDR3 is 14 residues long. V dropped 6 bases and J dropped 3; count of bases not matched to a gene: 6. CDR3 sequence (DNA): TGTGCCAGCAGCCCAGGGGGTGGGACAGATACGCAGTATTTT. Amino acids: CASSPGGGTDTQYF.

The chain is built from TRBV6-5 and TRBJ1-4; perhaps TRBD1 as D (5 bases). V was shortened by 6 bases and J by 0 bases, with 11 bases between the two germline ends. This CDR3 region has 15 residues. In germline, CDR1 is MNHEY, CDR2 SVGAGI. Here the CDR3 DNA reads TGTGCCAGCAGCCGCGACAGTGCAACTAATGAAAAACTGTTTTTT. Translated, it gives CASSRDSATNEKLFF.

The genes are TRBV7-8 and TRBJ1-5; 7 bases line up with TRBD1. This CDR3 region has 15 residues. Germline assignment: CDR1 SGHVS and CDR2 FQNEAQ. Trimming took 5 bases from V and 0 from J; bases not matched to a gene: 4. The CDR3 here is CASSQDRLSNQPQHF. In DNA, the CDR3 is TGTGCCAGCAGCCAGGACAGGCTTAGCAATCAGCCCCAGCATTTT. The full variable domain, with the rest looked up from reference TRBV7-8 and TRBJ1-5, is GAGVSQSPRYKVAKRGQDVALRCDPISGHVSLFWYQQALGQGPEFLTYFQNEAQLDKSGLPSDRFFAERPEGSVSTLKIQRTQQEDSAVYLCASSQDRLSNQPQHFGDGTRLSIL.

V is TRBV7-2 and J is TRBJ1-6; no reliable D call. The germline CDR1 and CDR2 sequences are SGHTA and FQGNSA. Trimming pared 1 base from V and 4 bases from J, leaving 8 bases between. The CDR3 has 15 residues. The CDR3 loop is CASSLVSGYNSPLHF. Written as DNA, the CDR3 is TGTGCCAGCAGCTTAGTATCGGGGTATAATTCACCCCTCCACTTT.

The chain couples TRBV3-1 (or the pseudogene TRBV3-2) to TRBJ2-3, with D perhaps matching TRBD1 (5 bases). This CDR3 is built from 17 residues. V lost 3 bases, J lost 1 base, and 17 bases lay in between. CDR1 LGHDT and CDR2 YNNKEL come from the germline V gene (reference sequence). The CDR3 nucleotides read TGTGCCAGCAGCCAGGAAGGAAGGGGATTCGGCACAGATACGCAGTATTTT. Translation gives CASSQEGRGFGTDTQYF.

The count of this clone is one. The rearrangement links TRBV5-4 to TRBJ2-1; the match to TRBD2 covers 12 bases. After removal of 2 bases from V and 10 bases from J, the junction contained 4 bases not matched to a gene. This CDR3 is 14 amino acids long. Germline V gives CDR1 SGHNT, CDR2 YYREEE (reference sequence). The CDR3 reads CASSLLAGGREQFF. CDR3 DNA sequence: TGTGCCAGCAGCTTACTAGCGGGGGGCCGGGAGCAGTTCTTC.

J is TRBJ2-7 and V is TRBV7-9; 7 nucleotides match TRBD1. In germline, CDR1 is SEHNR, CDR2 FQNEAQ (reference sequence). The ends lost 1 base at V and 3 bases at J; junction bases unmatched: 6. CDR3 length: 15 amino acids. The CDR3: CASSLENRGSYEQYF. CDR3 DNA sequence: TGTGCCAGCAGCTTAGAAAACAGGGGAAGCTACGAGCAGTACTTC.

The chain employs TRBV5-1 and TRBJ2-5, with TRBD1 as a possible D gene (5 bases). Germline V CDR1 and CDR2: SGHRS, YFSETQ. There are 16 residues in the CDR3. Trimming took off 7 bases at V and 5 bases at J, with 24 bases between the two ends. CDR3 loop: CASLNLGQGGVETQYF. The CDR3 DNA reads as TGCGCCAGCCTTAACCTGGGGCAGGGTGGGGTCGAGACCCAGTACTTC.

The chain combines TRBV5-4 with TRBJ1-2, with TRBD1 as a possible D gene (6 bases). The CDR3 is 15 residues long. Germline lookup yields CDR1 SGHNT and CDR2 YYREEE (reference sequence). Trimming pared 4 bases from V and 4 bases from J, leaving 17 bases between. The CDR3 nucleotides read TGTGCCAGCAGCATAGGACAGAGGTCGTCCTATGGCTACACCTTC. It codes for CASSIGQRSSYGYTF.

The chain combines TRBV7-3 with TRBJ2-1; 12 bases line up with TRBD2. Germline CDR1 SGHTA, CDR2 FQGTGA. The CDR3 is made up of 15 amino acids. The V and J ends lost 6 bases and 3 bases, in that order; junction bases with no gene match: 3. The CDR3 DNA reads as TGTGCCAGCAGTCCTAGCGGGAGGGTCTACAATGAGCAGTTCTTC. Amino acids: CASSPSGRVYNEQFF. Together with reference TRBV7-3 and TRBJ2-1, the CDR3 gives the full variable domain: GAGVSQTPSNKVTEKGKYVELRCDPISGHTALYWYRQSLGQGPEFLIYFQGTGAADDSGLPNDRFFAVRPEGSVSTLKIQRTERGDSAVYLCASSPSGRVYNEQFFGPGTRLTVL.